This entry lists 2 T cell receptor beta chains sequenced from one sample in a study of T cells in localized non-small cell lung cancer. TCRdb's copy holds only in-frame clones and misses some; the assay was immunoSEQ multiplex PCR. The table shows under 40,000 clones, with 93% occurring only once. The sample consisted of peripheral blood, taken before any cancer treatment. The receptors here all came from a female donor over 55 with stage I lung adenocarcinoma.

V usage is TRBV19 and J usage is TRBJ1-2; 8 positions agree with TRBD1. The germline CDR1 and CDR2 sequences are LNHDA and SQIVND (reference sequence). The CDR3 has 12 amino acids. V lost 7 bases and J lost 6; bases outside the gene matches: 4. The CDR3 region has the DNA TGTGCCAGTACCCGGACAGGGAATGGCTACACCTTC. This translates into CASTRTGNGYTF. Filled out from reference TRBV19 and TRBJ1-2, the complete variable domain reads DGGITQSPKYLFRKEGQNVTLSCEQNLNHDAMYWYRQDPGQGLRLIYYSQIVNDFQKGDIAEGYSVSREKKESFPLTVTSAQKNPTAFYLCASTRTGNGYTFGSGTRLTVV.

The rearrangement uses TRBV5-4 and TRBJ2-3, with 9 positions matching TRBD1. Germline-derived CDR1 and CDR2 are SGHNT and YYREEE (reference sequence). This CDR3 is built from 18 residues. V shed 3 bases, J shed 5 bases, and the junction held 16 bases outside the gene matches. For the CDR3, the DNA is TGTGCCAGCAGCTCCAAGGATCTGGGGGGACAGGGAAAAGATACGCAGTATTTT. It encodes CASSSKDLGGQGKDTQYF.